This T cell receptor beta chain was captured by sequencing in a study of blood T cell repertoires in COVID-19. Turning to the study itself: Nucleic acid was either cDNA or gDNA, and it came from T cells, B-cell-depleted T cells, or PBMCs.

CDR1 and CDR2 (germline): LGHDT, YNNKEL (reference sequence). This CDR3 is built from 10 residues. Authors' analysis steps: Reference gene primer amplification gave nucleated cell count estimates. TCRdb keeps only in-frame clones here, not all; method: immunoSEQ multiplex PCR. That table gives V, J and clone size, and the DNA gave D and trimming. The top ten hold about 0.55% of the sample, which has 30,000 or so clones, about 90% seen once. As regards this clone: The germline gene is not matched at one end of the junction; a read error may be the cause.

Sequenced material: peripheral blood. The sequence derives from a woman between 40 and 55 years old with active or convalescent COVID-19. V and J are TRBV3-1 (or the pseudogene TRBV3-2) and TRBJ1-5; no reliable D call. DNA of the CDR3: TGTGCCAGCAGCAAGATTCCCGTGGCTTTT. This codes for CASSKIPVAF.